This T cell receptor beta chain appears in the sequencing data of a study of T cells after yellow fever vaccination. This clonotype has more than one count but fewer than ten. TCRdb recomputed calls from the 5' RACE reads with MiXCR, one row per CDR3 protein. The sample comprises approximately 550,000 distinct CDR3 sequences, about a fifth of which are singletons, and over 11% rests with the top ten. The clonotype originates from a man younger than 45 who received the YFV17D yellow fever vaccine. The sample in question was PBMCs, obtained 15 days after the yellow fever booster vaccination.

Here the CDR3 DNA reads TGCAGTGCTACCCCCGGGACAGCGGGCTCCTACAATGAGCAGTTCTTC. Amino acids: CSATPGTAGSYNEQFF. The chain carries TRBV20-1 and TRBJ2-1; TRBD1 might be the D (7 bases). Germline CDR1 and CDR2: DFQATT and SNEGSKA (reference sequence). The CDR3 extends over 16 amino acids. The germline V and J ends were trimmed by 4 bases and 0 bases, with 16 bases remaining between them.